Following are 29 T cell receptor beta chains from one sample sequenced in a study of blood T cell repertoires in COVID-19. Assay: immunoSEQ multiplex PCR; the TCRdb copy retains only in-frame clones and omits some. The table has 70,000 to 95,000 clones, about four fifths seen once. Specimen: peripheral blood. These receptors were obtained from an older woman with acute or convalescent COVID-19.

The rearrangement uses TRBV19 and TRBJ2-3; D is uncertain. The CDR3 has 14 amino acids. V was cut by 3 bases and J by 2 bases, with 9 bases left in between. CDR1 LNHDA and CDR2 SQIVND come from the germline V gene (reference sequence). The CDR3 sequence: CASSMAQYTDTQYF. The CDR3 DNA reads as TGTGCCAGTAGTATGGCCCAATACACAGATACGCAGTATTTT.

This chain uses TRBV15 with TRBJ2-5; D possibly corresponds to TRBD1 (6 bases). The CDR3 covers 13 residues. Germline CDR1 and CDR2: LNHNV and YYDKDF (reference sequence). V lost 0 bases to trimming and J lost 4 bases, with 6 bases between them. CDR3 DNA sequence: TGTGCCACCAGCAGAGAGACAGGAGAGACCCAGTACTTC. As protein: CATSRETGETQYF.

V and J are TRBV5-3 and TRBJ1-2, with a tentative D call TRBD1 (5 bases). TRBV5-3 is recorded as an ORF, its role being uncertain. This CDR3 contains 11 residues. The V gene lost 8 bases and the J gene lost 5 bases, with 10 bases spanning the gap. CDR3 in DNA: TGTGCCAGGCAGGGTCAGTATGGCTACACCTTC. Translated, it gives CARQGQYGYTF.

In DNA, the CDR3 is TGTGCCAGCAGCATCGACAGTTCCCAAGGGGAGCCCCAGCATTTT. It yields the protein CASSIDSSQGEPQHF. This chain connects TRBV6-1 to TRBJ1-5, with D possibly being TRBD1 (5 bases). Germline V gives CDR1 MNHNS, CDR2 SASEGT. V lost 6 bases, J lost 8 bases, and 20 bases lay in between. CDR3 length: 15 amino acids.

In DNA, the CDR3 is TGTGCCAGCAGTTTAGGACAGTTCTATGGCTACACCTTC. This sequence encodes CASSLGQFYGYTF. The chain couples TRBV28 to TRBJ1-2; a possible D gene is TRBD1 (6 bases). Per the germline V gene, CDR1 is MDHEN and CDR2 is SYDVKM. The CDR3 is 13 amino acids. Trimming cost V 2 bases and J 4 bases, with 8 bases left between them.

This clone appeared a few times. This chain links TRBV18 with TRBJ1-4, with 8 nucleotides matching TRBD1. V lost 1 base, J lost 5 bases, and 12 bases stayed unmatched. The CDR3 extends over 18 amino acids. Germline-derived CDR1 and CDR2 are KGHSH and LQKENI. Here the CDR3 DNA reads TGTGCCAGCTCACCACTGAGCGGGACAGGTGCTCTCAATGAAAAACTGTTTTTT. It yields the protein CASSPLSGTGALNEKLFF.

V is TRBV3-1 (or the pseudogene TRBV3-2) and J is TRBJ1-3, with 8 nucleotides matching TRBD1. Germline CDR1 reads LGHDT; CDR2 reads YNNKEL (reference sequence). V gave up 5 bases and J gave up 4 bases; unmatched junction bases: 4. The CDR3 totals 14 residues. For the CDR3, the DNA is TGTGCCAGCAGCTGGACAGGGTACGGAAACACCATATATTTT. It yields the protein CASSWTGYGNTIYF.

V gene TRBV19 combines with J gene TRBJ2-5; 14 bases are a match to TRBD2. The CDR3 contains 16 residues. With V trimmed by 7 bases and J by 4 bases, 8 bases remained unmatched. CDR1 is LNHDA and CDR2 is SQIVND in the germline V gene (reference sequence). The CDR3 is CASKRLAGGPRETQYF. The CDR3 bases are TGTGCCAGTAAAAGACTAGCGGGAGGGCCCCGAGAGACCCAGTACTTC.

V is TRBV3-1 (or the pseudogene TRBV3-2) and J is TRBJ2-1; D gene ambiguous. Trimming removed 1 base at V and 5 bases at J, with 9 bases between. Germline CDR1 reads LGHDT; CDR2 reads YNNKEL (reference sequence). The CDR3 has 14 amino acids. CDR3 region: CASSQGRSDNEQFF. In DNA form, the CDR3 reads TGTGCCAGCAGCCAAGGGCGGAGCGACAATGAGCAGTTCTTC.

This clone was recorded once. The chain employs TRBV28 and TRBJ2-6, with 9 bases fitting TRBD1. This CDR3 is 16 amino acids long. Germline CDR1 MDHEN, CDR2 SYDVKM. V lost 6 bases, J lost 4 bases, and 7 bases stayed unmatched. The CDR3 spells CASRRDRVTGANVLTF. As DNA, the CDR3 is TGTGCCAGCAGGAGGGACAGGGTAACAGGGGCCAACGTCCTGACTTTC.

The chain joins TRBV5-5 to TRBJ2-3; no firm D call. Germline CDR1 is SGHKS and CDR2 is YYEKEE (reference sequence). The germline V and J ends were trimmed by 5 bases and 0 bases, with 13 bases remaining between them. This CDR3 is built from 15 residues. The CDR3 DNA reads TGTGCCAGCAGGTTTCAGGTCGCGAGCACAGATACGCAGTATTTT. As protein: CASRFQVASTDTQYF.

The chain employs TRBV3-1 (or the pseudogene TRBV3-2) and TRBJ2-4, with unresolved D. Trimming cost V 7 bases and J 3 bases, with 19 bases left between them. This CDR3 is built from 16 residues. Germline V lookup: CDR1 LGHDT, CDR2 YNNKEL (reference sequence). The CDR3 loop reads CASTSRKNSGKNIQYF. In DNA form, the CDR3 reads TGTGCCAGCACCTCACGGAAGAACTCAGGCAAAAACATTCAGTACTTC.

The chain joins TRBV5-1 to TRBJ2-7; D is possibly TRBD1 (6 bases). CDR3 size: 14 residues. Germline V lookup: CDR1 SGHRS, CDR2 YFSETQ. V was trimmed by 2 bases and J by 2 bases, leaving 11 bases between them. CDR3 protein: CASSFQGSAYEQYF. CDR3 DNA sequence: TGCGCCAGCAGCTTTCAGGGGTCGGCCTACGAGCAGTACTTC.

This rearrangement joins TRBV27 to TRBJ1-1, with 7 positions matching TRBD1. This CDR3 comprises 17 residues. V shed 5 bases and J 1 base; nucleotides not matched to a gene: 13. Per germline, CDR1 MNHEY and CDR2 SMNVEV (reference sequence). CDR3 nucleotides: TGTGCCAGCAGTAACACGAGGACAGGACTACGGAACACTGAAGCTTTCTTT. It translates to CASSNTRTGLRNTEAFF.

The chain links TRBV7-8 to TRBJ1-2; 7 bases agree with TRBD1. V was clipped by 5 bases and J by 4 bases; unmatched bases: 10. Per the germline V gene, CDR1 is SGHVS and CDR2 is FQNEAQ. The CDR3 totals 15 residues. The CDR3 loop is CASSPSPDRVYGYTF. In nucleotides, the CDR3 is TGTGCCAGCAGCCCCAGTCCAGACAGGGTCTATGGCTACACCTTC.

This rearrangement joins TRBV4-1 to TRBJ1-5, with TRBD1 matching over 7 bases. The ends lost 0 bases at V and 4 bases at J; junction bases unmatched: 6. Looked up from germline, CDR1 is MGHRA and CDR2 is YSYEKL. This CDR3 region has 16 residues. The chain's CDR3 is CASSQEVQGVNQPQHF. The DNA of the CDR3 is TGCGCCAGCAGCCAAGAGGTGCAGGGGGTAAATCAGCCCCAGCATTTT.

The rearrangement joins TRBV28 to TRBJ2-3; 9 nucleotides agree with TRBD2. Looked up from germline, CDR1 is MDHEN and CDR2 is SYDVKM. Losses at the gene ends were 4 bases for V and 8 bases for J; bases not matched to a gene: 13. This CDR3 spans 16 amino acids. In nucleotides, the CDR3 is TGTGCCAGCAGTTACGGCGGGAGGGGTCTGATGTCTACGCAGTATTTT. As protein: CASSYGGRGLMSTQYF.

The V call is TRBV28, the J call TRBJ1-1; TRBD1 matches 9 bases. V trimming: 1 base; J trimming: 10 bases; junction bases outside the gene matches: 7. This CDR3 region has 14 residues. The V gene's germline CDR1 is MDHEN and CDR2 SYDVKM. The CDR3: CASSLSDRGGRAFF. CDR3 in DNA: TGTGCCAGCAGTTTATCGGACAGGGGTGGGAGAGCTTTCTTT.

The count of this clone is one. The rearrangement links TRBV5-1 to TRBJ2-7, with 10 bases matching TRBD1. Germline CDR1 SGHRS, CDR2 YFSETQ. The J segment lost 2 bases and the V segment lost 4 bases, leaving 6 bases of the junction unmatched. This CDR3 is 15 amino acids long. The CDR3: CASSLQGTGAYEQYF. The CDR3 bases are TGCGCCAGCAGCCTCCAAGGGACAGGGGCCTACGAGCAGTACTTC.

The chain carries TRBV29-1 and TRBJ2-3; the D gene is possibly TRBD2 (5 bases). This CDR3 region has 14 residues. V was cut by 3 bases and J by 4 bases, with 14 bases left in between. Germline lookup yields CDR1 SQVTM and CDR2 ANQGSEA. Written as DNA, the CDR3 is TGCAGCGTTGAGGCCTTCGTGGGAGCAGATACGCAGTATTTT. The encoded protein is CSVEAFVGADTQYF.

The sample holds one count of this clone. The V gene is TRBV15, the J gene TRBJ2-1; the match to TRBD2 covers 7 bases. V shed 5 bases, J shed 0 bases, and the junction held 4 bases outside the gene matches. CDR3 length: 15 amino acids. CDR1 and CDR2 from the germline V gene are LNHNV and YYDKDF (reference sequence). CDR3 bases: TGTGCCACCAGCTGGGACTATAGCTCCTACAATGAGCAGTTCTTC. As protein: CATSWDYSSYNEQFF.

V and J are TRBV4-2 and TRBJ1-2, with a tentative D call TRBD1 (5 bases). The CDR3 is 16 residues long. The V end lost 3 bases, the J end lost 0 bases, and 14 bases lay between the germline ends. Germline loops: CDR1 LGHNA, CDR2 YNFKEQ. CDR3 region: CASSQVDSRSNYGYTF. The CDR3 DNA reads TGTGCCAGCAGCCAGGTCGACAGCCGTTCTAACTATGGCTACACCTTC.

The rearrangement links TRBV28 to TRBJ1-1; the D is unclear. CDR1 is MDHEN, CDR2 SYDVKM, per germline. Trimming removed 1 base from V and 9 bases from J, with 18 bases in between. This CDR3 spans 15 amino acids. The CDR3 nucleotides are TGTGCCAGCAGTTTATTGAGTACGGGGTGGTTTAAAGCTTTCTTT. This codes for CASSLLSTGWFKAFF.

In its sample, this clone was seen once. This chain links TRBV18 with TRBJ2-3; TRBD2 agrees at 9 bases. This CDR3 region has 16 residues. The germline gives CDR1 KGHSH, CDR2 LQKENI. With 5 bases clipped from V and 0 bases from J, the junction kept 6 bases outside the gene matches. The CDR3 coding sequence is TGTGCCAGCTCATCGACTAGCGGTCCTAGCACAGATACGCAGTATTTT. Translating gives CASSSTSGPSTDTQYF. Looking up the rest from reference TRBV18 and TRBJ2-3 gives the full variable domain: NAGVMQNPRHLVRRRGQEARLRCSPMKGHSHVYWYRQLPEEGLKFMVYLQKENIIDESGMPKERFSAEFPKEGPSILRIQQVVRGDSAAYFCASSSTSGPSTDTQYFGPGTRLTVL.

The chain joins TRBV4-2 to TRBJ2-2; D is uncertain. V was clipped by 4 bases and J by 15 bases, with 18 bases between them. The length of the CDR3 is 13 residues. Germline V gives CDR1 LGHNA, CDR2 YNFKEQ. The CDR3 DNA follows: TGTGCCAGCAGCCCCACGGAGAAAGCAATGGTGTTTTTT. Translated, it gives CASSPTEKAMVFF.

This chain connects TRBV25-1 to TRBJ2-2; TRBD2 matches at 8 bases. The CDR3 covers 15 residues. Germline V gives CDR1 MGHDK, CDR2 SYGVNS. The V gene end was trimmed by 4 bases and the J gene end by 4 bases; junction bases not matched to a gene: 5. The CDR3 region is CASSAAGGGTGELFF. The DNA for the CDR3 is TGTGCCAGCAGTGCCGCGGGAGGTGGCACCGGGGAGCTGTTTTTT. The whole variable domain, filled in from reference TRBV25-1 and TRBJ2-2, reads EADIYQTPRYLVIGTGKKITLECSQTMGHDKMYWYQQDPGMELHLIHYSYGVNSTEKGDLSSESTVSRIRTEHFPLTLESARPSHTSQYLCASSAAGGGTGELFFGEGSRLTVL.

CDR3 residues: CASSWFAGDTEAFF. For the CDR3, the DNA is TGTGCCAGTAGTTGGTTTGCAGGGGACACTGAAGCTTTCTTT. The gene calls are TRBV19 and TRBJ1-1; D may be TRBD1 (6 bases). The CDR3 length is 14 residues. Germline V gene data show CDR1 as LNHDA and CDR2 as SQIVND (reference sequence). V shed 5 bases and J shed 3 bases, with 13 bases lying between them. Full variable domain (remainder filled in from reference TRBV19 and TRBJ1-1): DGGITQSPKYLFRKEGQNVTLSCEQNLNHDAMYWYRQDPGQGLRLIYYSQIVNDFQKGDIAEGYSVSREKKESFPLTVTSAQKNPTAFYLCASSWFAGDTEAFFGQGTRLTVV.

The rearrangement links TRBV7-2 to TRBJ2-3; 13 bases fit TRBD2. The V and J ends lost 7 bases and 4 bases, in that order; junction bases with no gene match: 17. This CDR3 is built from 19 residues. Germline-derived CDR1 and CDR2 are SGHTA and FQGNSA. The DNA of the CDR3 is TGTGCCAGCATCAACCAAGGACTAGCGGGAGTGTCGGGATCAGATACGCAGTATTTT. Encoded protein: CASINQGLAGVSGSDTQYF.

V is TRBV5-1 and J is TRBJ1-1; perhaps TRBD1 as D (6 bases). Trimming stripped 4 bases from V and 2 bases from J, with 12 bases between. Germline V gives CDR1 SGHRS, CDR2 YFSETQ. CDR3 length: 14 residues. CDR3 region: CASSRTGYNTEAFF. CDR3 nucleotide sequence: TGCGCCAGCAGCCGTACAGGGTATAACACTGAAGCTTTCTTT.